Following are 9 T cell receptor beta chains from one sample sequenced in a study of regulatory T cells in long-lasting Graves disease. Time point indicated: persistent/refractory GD, antithyroid drugs over 5 years with positive TRAb. Construction of the TCR library relied on RNA isolated from PBMCs. Through Arm-PCR of CDR3 regions and iRepertoire HTBI primers, TCR beta libraries were built. TCRdb processed the multiplex PCR reads anew with MiXCR; each CDR3 protein has one entry. The sample contains some 420,000 distinct CDR3 sequences, around a fifth of which appear only once. Specimen: peripheral blood mononuclear cells (PBMCs), collected when the disease was refractory, from a patient treated with antithyroid drugs. These TCRs come from a female donor with Graves disease.

This clonotype was recorded many times. This rearrangement joins TRBV2 to TRBJ2-5; D tentatively fits TRBD1 or TRBD2 (5 bases each). V was cut by 8 bases and J by 3 bases, with 7 bases left in between. Germline V gives CDR1 SNHLY, CDR2 FYNNEI. This CDR3 comprises 11 residues. The DNA of the CDR3 is TGTGCCAGCGGGACGGAAGAGACCCAGTACTTC. It specifies CASGTEETQYF.

As regards this clonotype: This may be a read error, as it is one base from a much larger clone. The chain couples TRBV6-1 to TRBJ2-7, with D perhaps TRBD2 (6 bases). Germline CDR1 is MNHNS and CDR2 is SASEGT. The CDR3 has 14 amino acids. The CDR3 loop reads CASAAGQGGYERYF. The CDR3, as DNA: TGTGCCAGCGCAGCCGGGCAGGGAGGCTACGAGCGGTACTTC.

This clonotype was counted many times. This chain connects TRBV7-2 to TRBJ1-2; D uncertain. Germline-derived CDR1 and CDR2 are SGHTA and FQGNSA. CDR3 length: 16 residues. The V and J ends lost 8 bases and 9 bases respectively, with 28 bases between them. CDR3 in amino acids: CASLLGRARNLDRYTF. The CDR3 DNA is TGTGCCAGCCTACTGGGTCGGGCCAGAAACTTAGATCGCTACACCTTC.

The chain couples TRBV30 to TRBJ1-3, with D unresolved. Germline CDR1 is GTSNPN and CDR2 is SVGIG (reference sequence). There are 12 residues in the CDR3. Trimming shortened V by 4 bases and J by 2 bases, and 6 bases separated the two germline ends. CDR3 nucleotides: TGTGCCTGGACCCCCCCTGGAAACACCATATATTTT. It is translated as CAWTPPGNTIYF.

This clonotype has a handful of counts. V and J are TRBV29-1 and TRBJ2-3; D not certain. Trimming stripped 3 bases from V and 1 base from J, with 8 bases between. Germline V gene data show CDR1 as SQVTM and CDR2 as ANQGSEA. The CDR3 consists of 13 residues. CDR3 coding DNA: TGCAGCGTTGACAGTCCTGGCACAGATACGCAGTATTTT. It translates to CSVDSPGTDTQYF.

This clonotype was counted many times. The chain recombines TRBV28 with TRBJ2-7, with 7 bases aligning to TRBD1. This CDR3 spans 14 amino acids. In germline, CDR1 is MDHEN, CDR2 SYDVKM. With 6 bases clipped from V and 1 base from J, the junction kept 6 bases outside the gene matches. CDR3 protein: CASSHRDRSYEQYF. The CDR3, as DNA: TGTGCCAGCAGCCACCGGGACAGATCCTACGAGCAGTACTTC. The whole variable domain, filled in from reference TRBV28 and TRBJ2-7, reads DVKVTQSSRYLVKRTGEKVFLECVQDMDHENMFWYRQDPGLGLRLIYFSYDVKMKEKGDIPEGYSVSREKKERFSLILESASTNQTSMYLCASSHRDRSYEQYFGPGTRLTVT.

The chain joins TRBV5-1 to TRBJ2-7, with D possibly matching TRBD2 (5 bases). V lost 3 bases to trimming and J lost 0 bases, with 19 bases between them. The CDR3 totals 17 residues. Germline V CDR1 and CDR2: SGHRS, YFSETQ. In DNA, the CDR3 is TGCGCCAGCAGCTCCCGAAAAGGATCGGGAATCTCCTACGAGCAGTACTTC. Translating gives CASSSRKGSGISYEQYF.

V usage is TRBV11-1 and J usage is TRBJ1-3; D call uncertain. V gave up 4 bases and J gave up 4 bases, with 14 bases separating them. The CDR3 has 15 residues. The germline CDR1 and CDR2 sequences are SGHAT and FQDESV (reference sequence). The CDR3 DNA is TGTGCCAGCAGCTCCTTCCATCTCGAGGGAAACACCATATATTTT. Its translation: CASSSFHLEGNTIYF.

This clonotype was seen only a few times. The rearrangement uses TRBV6-1 and TRBJ2-7; D call uncertain. Germline V gene lookup returns CDR1 MNHNS and CDR2 SASEGT. The CDR3 is made up of 13 amino acids. The V end lost 6 bases, the J end lost 3 bases, and 12 bases lay between the germline ends. The CDR3 is CASSGHLYYEQYF. DNA of the CDR3: TGTGCCAGCAGCGGGCACCTATACTACGAGCAGTACTTC.